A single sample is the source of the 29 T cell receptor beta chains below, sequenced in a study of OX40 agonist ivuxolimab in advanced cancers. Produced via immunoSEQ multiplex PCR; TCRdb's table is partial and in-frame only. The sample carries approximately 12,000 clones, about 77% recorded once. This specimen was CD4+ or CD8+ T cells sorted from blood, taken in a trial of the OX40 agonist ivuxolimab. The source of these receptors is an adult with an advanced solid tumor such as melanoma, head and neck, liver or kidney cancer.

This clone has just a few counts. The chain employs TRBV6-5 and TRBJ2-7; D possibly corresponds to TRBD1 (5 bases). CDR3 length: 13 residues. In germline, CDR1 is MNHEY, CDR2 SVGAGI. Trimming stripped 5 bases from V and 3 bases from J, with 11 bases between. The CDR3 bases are TGTGCCAGCAGTCTTCGACAGTACTACGAGCAGTACTTC. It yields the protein CASSLRQYYEQYF.

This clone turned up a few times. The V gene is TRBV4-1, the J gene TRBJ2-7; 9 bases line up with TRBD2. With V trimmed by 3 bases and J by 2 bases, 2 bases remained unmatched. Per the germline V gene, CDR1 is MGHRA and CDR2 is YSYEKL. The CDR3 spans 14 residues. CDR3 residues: CASSHLAGAYEQYF. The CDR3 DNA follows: TGCGCCAGCAGCCACTTAGCGGGGGCCTACGAGCAGTACTTC.

The CDR3 region is CASSADSGGTDTQYF. Here the CDR3 DNA reads TGTGCCAGCAGCGCCGACTCCGGGGGGACAGATACGCAGTATTTT. The V gene is TRBV7-3, the J gene TRBJ2-3, with 7 nucleotides matching TRBD2. J gave up 3 bases and V 5 bases, and 8 bases lay outside the gene matches. CDR3 length: 15 amino acids. The germline V gene encodes CDR1 SGHTA and CDR2 FQGTGA.

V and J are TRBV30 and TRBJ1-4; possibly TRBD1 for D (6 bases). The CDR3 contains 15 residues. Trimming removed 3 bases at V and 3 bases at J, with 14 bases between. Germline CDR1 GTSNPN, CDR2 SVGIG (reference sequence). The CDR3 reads CAWSTGQGPNEKLFF. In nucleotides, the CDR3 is TGTGCCTGGAGCACAGGGCAGGGCCCTAATGAAAAACTGTTTTTT.

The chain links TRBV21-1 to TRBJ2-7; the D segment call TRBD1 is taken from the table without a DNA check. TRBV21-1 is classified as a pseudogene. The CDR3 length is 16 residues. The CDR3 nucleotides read TGTGCCAGCAGCAAAGCGGGACACAAATCCCAATACGAGCAGTACTTC. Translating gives CASSKAGHKSQYEQYF.

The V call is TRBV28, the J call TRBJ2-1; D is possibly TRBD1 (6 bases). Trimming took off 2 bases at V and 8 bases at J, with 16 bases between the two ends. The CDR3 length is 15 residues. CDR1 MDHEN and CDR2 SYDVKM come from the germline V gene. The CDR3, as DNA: TGTGCCAGCAGTTTACGGTTAGGGGGAGTGTATGAGCAGTTCTTC. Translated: CASSLRLGGVYEQFF.

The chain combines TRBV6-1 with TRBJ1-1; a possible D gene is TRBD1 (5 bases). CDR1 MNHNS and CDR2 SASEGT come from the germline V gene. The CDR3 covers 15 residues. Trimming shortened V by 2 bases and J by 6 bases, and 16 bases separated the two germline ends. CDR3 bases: TGTGCCAGCAGTGAACCCGCCGAGGGAGGGGCTGAAGCTTTCTTT. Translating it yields CASSEPAEGGAEAFF.

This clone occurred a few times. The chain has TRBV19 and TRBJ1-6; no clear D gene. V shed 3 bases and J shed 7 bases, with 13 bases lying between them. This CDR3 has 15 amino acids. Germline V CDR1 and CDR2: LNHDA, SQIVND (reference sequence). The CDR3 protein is CASSIGRGRNSPLHF. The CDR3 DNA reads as TGTGCCAGTAGTATCGGTCGGGGTCGGAATTCACCCCTCCACTTT.

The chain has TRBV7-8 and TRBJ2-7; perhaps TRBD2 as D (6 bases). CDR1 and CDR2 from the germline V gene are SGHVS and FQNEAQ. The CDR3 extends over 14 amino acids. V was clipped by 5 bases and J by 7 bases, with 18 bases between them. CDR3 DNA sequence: TGTGCCAGCAGCCTGACTAGTAGTCTTTCGGAGCAGTACTTC. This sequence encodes CASSLTSSLSEQYF.

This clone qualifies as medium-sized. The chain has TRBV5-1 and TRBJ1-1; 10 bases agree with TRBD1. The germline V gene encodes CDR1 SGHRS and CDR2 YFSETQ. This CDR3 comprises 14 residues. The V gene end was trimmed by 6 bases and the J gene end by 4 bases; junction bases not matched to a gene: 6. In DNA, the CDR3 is TGCGCCAGCAAAGTTGGGGACAGGGGCACTGAAGCTTTCTTT. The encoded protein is CASKVGDRGTEAFF. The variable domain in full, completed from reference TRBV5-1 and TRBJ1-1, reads KAGVTQTPRYLIKTRGQQVTLSCSPISGHRSVSWYQQTPGQGLQFLFEYFSETQRNKGNFPGRFSGRQFSNSRSEMNVSTLELGDSALYLCASKVGDRGTEAFFGQGTRLTVV.

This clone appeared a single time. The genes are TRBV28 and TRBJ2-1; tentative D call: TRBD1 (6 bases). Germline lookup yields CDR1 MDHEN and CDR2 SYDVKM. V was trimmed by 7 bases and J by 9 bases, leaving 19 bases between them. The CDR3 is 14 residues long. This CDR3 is CASTLFRDKAEQFF. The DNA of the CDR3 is TGTGCCAGCACCCTATTCCGGGACAAAGCTGAGCAGTTCTTC.

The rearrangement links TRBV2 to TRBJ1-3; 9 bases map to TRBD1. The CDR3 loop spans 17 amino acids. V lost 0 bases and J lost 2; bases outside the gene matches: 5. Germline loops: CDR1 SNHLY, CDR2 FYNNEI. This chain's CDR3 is CASSEALGQGTGNTIYF. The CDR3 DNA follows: TGTGCCAGCAGTGAAGCGCTTGGACAGGGGACTGGAAACACCATATATTTT.

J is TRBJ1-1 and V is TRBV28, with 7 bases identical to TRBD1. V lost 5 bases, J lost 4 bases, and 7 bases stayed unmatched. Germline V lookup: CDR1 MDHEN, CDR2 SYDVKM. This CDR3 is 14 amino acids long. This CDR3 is CASSPQGGVTEAFF. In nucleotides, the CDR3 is TGTGCCAGCAGTCCGCAAGGGGGCGTCACTGAAGCTTTCTTT.

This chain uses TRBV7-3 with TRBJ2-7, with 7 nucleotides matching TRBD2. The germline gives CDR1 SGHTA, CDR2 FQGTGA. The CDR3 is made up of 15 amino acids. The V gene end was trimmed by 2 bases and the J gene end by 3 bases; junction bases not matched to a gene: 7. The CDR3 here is CASSLVGGRDYEQYF. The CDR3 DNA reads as TGTGCCAGCAGCTTAGTCGGCGGGAGAGACTACGAGCAGTACTTC.

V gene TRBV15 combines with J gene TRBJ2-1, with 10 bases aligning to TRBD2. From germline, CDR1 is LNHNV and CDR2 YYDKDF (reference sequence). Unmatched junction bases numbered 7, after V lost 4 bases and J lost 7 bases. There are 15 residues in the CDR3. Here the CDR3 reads CATSTLAGGLNEQFF. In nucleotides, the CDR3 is TGTGCCACCAGCACCTTAGCGGGGGGCCTTAATGAGCAGTTCTTC. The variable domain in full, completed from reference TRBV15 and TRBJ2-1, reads DAMVIQNPRYQVTQFGKPVTLSCSQTLNHNVMYWYQQKSSQAPKLLFHYYDKDFNNEADTPDNFQSRRPNTSFCFLDIRSPGLGDTAMYLCATSTLAGGLNEQFFGPGTRLTVL.

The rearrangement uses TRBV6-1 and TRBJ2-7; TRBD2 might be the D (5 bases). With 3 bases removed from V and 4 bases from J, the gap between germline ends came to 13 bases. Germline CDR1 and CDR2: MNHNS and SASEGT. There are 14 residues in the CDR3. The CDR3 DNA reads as TGTGCCAGCAGTGATTATCGGGGAAAATACGAGCAGTACTTC. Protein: CASSDYRGKYEQYF.

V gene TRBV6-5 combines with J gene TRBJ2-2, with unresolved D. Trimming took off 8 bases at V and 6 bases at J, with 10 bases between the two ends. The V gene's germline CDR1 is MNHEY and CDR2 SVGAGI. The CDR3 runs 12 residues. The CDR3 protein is CASRWGPGELFF. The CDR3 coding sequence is TGTGCCAGCCGGTGGGGTCCCGGGGAGCTGTTTTTT.

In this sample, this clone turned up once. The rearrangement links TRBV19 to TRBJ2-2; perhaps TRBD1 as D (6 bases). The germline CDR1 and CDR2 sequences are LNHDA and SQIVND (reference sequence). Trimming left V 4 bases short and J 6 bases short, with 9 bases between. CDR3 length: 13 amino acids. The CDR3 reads CASSKAGAGELFF. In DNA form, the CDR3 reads TGTGCCAGTAGTAAGGCAGGGGCCGGGGAGCTGTTTTTT.

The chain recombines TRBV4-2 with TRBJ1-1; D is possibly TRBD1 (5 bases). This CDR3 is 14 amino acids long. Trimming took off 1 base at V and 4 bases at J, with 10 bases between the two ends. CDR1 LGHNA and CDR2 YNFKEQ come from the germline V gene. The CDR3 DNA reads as TGTGCCAGCAGCCAAGGGATTGGGGGCACTGAAGCTTTCTTT. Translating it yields CASSQGIGGTEAFF.

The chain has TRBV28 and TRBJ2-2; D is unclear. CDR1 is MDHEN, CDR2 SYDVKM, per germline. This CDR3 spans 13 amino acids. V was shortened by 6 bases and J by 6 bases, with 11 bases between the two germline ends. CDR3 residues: CASSPQLAGELFF. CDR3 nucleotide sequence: TGTGCCAGCAGCCCCCAGCTAGCCGGGGAGCTGTTTTTT. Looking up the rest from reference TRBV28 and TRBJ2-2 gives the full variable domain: DVKVTQSSRYLVKRTGEKVFLECVQDMDHENMFWYRQDPGLGLRLIYFSYDVKMKEKGDIPEGYSVSREKKERFSLILESASTNQTSMYLCASSPQLAGELFFGEGSRLTVL.

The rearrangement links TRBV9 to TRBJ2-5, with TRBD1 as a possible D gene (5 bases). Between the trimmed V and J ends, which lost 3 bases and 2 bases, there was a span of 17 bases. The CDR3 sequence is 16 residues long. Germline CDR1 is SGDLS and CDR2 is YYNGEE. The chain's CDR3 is CASSAGRRTTQETQYF. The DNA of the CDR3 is TGTGCCAGCAGCGCCGGACGTAGGACAACTCAAGAGACCCAGTACTTC.

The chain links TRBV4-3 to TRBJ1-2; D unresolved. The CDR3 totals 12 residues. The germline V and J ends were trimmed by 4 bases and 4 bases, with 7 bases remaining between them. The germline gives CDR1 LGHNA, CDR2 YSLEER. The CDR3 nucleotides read TGCGCCAGCAGCCTGGGAAGCTATGGCTACACCTTC. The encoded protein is CASSLGSYGYTF.

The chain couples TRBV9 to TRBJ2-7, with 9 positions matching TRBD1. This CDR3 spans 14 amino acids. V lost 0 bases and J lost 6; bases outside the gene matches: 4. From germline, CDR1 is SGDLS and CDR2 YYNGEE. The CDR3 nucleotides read TGTGCCAGCAGCGTAGCAACAGGGGGCGGCGAGCAGTACTTC. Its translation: CASSVATGGGEQYF.

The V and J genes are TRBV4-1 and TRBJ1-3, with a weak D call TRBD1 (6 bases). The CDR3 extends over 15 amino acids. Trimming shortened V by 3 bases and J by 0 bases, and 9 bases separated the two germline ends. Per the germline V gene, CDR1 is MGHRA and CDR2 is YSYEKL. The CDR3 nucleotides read TGCGCCAGCAGCCAGGTGGACAGCTCTGGAAACACCATATATTTT. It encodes CASSQVDSSGNTIYF.

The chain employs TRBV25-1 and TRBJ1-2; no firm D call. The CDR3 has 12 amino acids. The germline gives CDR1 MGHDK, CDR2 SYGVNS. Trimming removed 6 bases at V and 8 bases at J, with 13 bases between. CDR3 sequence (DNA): TGTGCCAGCAGGGCGGACTCTATCGGCTACACCTTC. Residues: CASRADSIGYTF.

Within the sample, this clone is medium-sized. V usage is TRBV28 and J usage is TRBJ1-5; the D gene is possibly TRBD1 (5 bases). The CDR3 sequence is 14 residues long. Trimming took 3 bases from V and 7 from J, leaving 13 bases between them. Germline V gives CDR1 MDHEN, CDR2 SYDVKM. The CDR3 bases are TGTGCCAGCAGTTTCCGGCCCGCAGGGCAGCCCCAGCATTTT. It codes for CASSFRPAGQPQHF.

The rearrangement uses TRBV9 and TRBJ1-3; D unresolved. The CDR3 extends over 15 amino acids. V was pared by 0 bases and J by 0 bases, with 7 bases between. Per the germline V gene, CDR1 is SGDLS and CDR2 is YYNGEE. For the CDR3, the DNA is TGTGCCAGCAGCGTAGATTTGGGCTCTGGAAACACCATATATTTT. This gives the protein CASSVDLGSGNTIYF.

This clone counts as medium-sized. The CDR3 region has the DNA TGTGCCAGCAGAGACCCGCGGGGGCTCACAGATACGCAGTATTTT. This sequence encodes CASRDPRGLTDTQYF. This sequence joins TRBV6-1 and TRBJ2-3, with D possibly being TRBD2 (7 bases). CDR1 MNHNS and CDR2 SASEGT come from the germline V gene. The CDR3 length is 15 residues. The ends were cut back, 6 bases at V and 2 bases at J, with 15 bases in the middle.

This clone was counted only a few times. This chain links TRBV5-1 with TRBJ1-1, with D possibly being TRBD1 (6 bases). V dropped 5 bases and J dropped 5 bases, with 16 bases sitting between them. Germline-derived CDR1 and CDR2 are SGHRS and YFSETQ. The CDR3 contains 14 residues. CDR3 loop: CASSRTGLETEAFF. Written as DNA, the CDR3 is TGCGCCAGCAGTCGAACAGGGTTGGAGACTGAAGCTTTCTTT. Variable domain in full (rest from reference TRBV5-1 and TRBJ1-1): KAGVTQTPRYLIKTRGQQVTLSCSPISGHRSVSWYQQTPGQGLQFLFEYFSETQRNKGNFPGRFSGRQFSNSRSEMNVSTLELGDSALYLCASSRTGLETEAFFGQGTRLTVV.